The rows below give T cell receptor beta chains drawn from one sample of a study of T cells in Graves' hyperthyroidism and ophthalmopathy. TCRdb independently ran MiXCR on the multiplex PCR reads; one entry per CDR3 protein. Of under 400,000 distinct CDR3 sequences listed, 13% are singletons. The sample was blood. All receptors come from a woman between 18 and 30 years old with Graves' hyperthyroidism. The CDR3 runs from the conserved cysteine through the conserved F or W.

j_gene	v_gene	CDR3aa
TRBJ2-3	TRBV5-1	CASSTGQSNTQYF
TRBJ2-2	TRBV11-2	CASSRWDSNTGELFF
TRBJ1-5	TRBV7-9	CASSLEDYSNQPQHF
TRBJ2-1	TRBV6-1	CASSATRTNDQFF
TRBJ1-5	TRBV27	CASRSYGHQPQHF
TRBJ2-1	TRBV6-1	CASRDEWDYNEQFF
TRBJ1-1	TRBV29-1	CSVHQTADTEAFF
TRBJ2-7	TRBV11-2	CASSLIAGLHEQYF
TRBJ2-5	TRBV19	CASSPDRGGGETQYF
TRBJ2-7	TRBV4-3	CASSQGIHSGRSVAYEQYF
TRBJ2-3	TRBV6-2/TRBV6-3	CASSYGSSGDTDTQYF
TRBJ1-2	TRBV28	CASSPRTGVGYTF
TRBJ2-7	TRBV28	CASSLGGTASYEQYF
TRBJ2-3	TRBV6-1	CAGHSPSGSTDTQYF
TRBJ2-1	TRBV20-1	CSASTGLVSYNEQFF
TRBJ1-5	TRBV6-1	CASSRDSGGNQPQHF
TRBJ2-5	TRBV5-1	CASSLGGGGETQHF
TRBJ1-3	TRBV7-8	CASSRDASSGNTIYF
TRBJ1-4	TRBV19	CASSTPGTTNEKLFF
TRBJ1-3	TRBV12-3/TRBV12-4	CASSLASSGNTIYF
TRBJ1-1	TRBV7-9	CASSSNRGNLNTEAFF
TRBJ1-5	TRBV10-1	CASSDRQPQHF
TRBJ1-3	TRBV30	CAWSPTYPGNTIYF